The source of this T cell receptor (beta chain) is a study of blood T cell repertoires in COVID-19. Across the whole study: Donors in the United States, Italy and Spain gave samples during acute or convalescent COVID-19. PBMCs, B-cell-depleted T cells, or T cells provided the cDNA or gDNA that made up the material.

This CDR3 has 19 amino acids. V was shortened by 1 base and J by 8 bases, with 29 bases between the two germline ends. Germline CDR1 and CDR2: LNHDA and SQIVND (reference sequence). As handled by the study authors: Reference gene primer amplification gave estimated nucleated cell counts. Some clones are missing from TCRdb's copy, which holds only in-frame ones; the method was immunoSEQ multiplex PCR. The DNA was the basis for D and trimming; V, J and clone size are from that table. The table shows over 200,000 clones, with approximately 86% occurring only once. The sequencing sample was made of peripheral blood. The chain carries TRBV19 and TRBJ1-2, with TRBD1 as a possible D gene (6 bases). The sequence derives from a woman aged 25 to 45 who had recovered from COVID-19. CDR3 protein: CASSIAGPGTFKLTGGYTF. In DNA form, the CDR3 reads TGTGCCAGTAGTATAGCGGGGCCGGGGACATTTAAGTTGACGGGCGGCTACACCTTC. Based on the CDR3 plus reference TRBV19 and TRBJ1-2, the full variable domain is DGGITQSPKYLFRKEGQNVTLSCEQNLNHDAMYWYRQDPGQGLRLIYYSQIVNDFQKGDIAEGYSVSREKKESFPLTVTSAQKNPTAFYLCASSIAGPGTFKLTGGYTFGSGTRLTVV.